This T cell receptor (beta chain) was sequenced in a study of cytomegalovirus exposure and HLA in healthy donors. Study-wide results and limits: According to an earlier analysis, most TCR beta V segments yielded productive rearrangements about 87% or about 30% of the time. Researchers reportedly found TCR beta sequences accurately predicted most subjects' HLA-A and HLA-B alleles. Confirmation was obtained in vitro that a few CMV-associated chains are specific for CMV antigens.

In regard to this clone: Its antigen remains unknown.

Both 60 Vbeta primers and 13 Jbeta primers went into the PCR. Here immunoSEQ multiplex PCR was the method, and the copy in TCRdb shows in-frame clones only, minus some. The sample has approximately 140,000 clones, over 60% seen once. Germline-derived CDR1 and CDR2 are SGHRS and YFSETQ. The CDR3 totals 15 residues. The V end was cut by 0 bases, the J end by 3 bases, with 11 bases between. The V and J genes are TRBV5-1 and TRBJ2-3, with TRBD2 as a possible D gene (6 bases). This receptor was identified in a woman between 18 and 29 years old in good health and CMV-seronegative. The sample comprised PBMCs. The CDR3 sequence is CASSLGGALTDTQYF. CDR3 coding DNA: TGCGCCAGCAGCTTGGGCGGGGCCTTAACAGATACGCAGTATTTT. Full variable domain (remainder filled in from reference TRBV5-1 and TRBJ2-3): KAGVTQTPRYLIKTRGQQVTLSCSPISGHRSVSWYQQTPGQGLQFLFEYFSETQRNKGNFPGRFSGRQFSNSRSEMNVSTLELGDSALYLCASSLGGALTDTQYFGPGTRLTVL.